The next 25 T cell receptor beta chains were all read from a single sample in a study of cytomegalovirus exposure and HLA in healthy donors (dated by TCRdb to between 2016 and 2019). Receptor libraries were prepared by the immunoSEQ multiplex PCR assay. For the multiplex PCR, a mixture combining 60 forward primers for TCR Vbeta segments and 13 reverse primers for TCR Jbeta segments was used. TCRdb re-hosts the immuneACCESS table, in-frame sequences only. Its copies lack some clones; in the studies checked, an unresolved V gene accounts for under half of them, and the cause for the rest is not known. In this sample the table shows roughly 110,000 clones, roughly 80% of which occur a single time. The top ten clonotypes cover approximately 2.6% of the sample. Source material: PBMCs. Receptor source: a female donor in good health and CMV-seronegative.

This chain links TRBV7-2 with TRBJ2-7, with D unresolved. The germline V gene has CDR1 SGHTA and CDR2 FQGNSA. With 3 bases removed from V and 8 bases from J, the gap between germline ends came to 17 bases. This CDR3 has 14 amino acids. The CDR3 spells CASSLNQAPEKQYF. CDR3 coding DNA: TGTGCCAGCAGCTTGAACCAGGCACCGGAAAAGCAGTACTTC.

The chain has TRBV29-1 and TRBJ2-2; the D gene is possibly TRBD2 (6 bases). CDR3 length: 14 residues. Germline V gene data show CDR1 as SQVTM and CDR2 as ANQGSEA. The ends were cut back, 2 bases at V and 7 bases at J, with 14 bases in the middle. The CDR3 DNA is TGCAGCGTTGAAAAAGACGCCGGGAGCGGGGAGCTGTTTTTT. It encodes CSVEKDAGSGELFF.

The chain is built from TRBV7-9 and TRBJ2-1; 9 bases fit TRBD2. The length of the CDR3 is 19 residues. Germline V gives CDR1 SEHNR, CDR2 FQNEAQ (reference sequence). Losses at the gene ends were 1 base for V and 1 base for J; bases not matched to a gene: 11. The CDR3 coding sequence is TGTGCCAGCAGCTTAGGCTTCCGAAGCGGGGGGACTTCCTACAATGAGCAGTTCTTC. This gives the protein CASSLGFRSGGTSYNEQFF.

The chain recombines TRBV5-1 with TRBJ2-1; 9 positions match TRBD2. The CDR3 totals 16 residues. With 4 bases clipped from V and 0 bases from J, the junction kept 5 bases outside the gene matches. The germline V gene encodes CDR1 SGHRS and CDR2 YFSETQ. DNA for the CDR3: TGCGCCAGCAGCCCAAGCGGGGGGAGCTCCTACAATGAGCAGTTCTTC. This translates into CASSPSGGSSYNEQFF.

This chain uses TRBV5-4 with TRBJ1-5; tentative D call: TRBD1 (6 bases). This CDR3 is built from 17 residues. With 0 bases removed from V and 2 bases from J, the gap between germline ends came to 15 bases. CDR1 is SGHNT and CDR2 is YYREEE in the germline V gene (reference sequence). Here the CDR3 reads CASSLGGGGAGNQPQHF. CDR3 nucleotides: TGTGCCAGCAGCTTGGGAGGCGGGGGCGCGGGCAATCAGCCCCAGCATTTT.

The chain joins TRBV19 to TRBJ1-5; 7 bases line up with TRBD1. Trimming cost V 5 bases and J 0 bases; bases outside gene matches: 10. This CDR3 has 17 residues. Germline-derived CDR1 and CDR2 are LNHDA and SQIVND (reference sequence). The CDR3 DNA sequence: TGTGCCAGTAGTCTTACCGGGACAGCAAATAGCAATCAGCCCCAGCATTTT. Protein product: CASSLTGTANSNQPQHF. Based on the CDR3 plus reference TRBV19 and TRBJ1-5, the full variable domain is DGGITQSPKYLFRKEGQNVTLSCEQNLNHDAMYWYRQDPGQGLRLIYYSQIVNDFQKGDIAEGYSVSREKKESFPLTVTSAQKNPTAFYLCASSLTGTANSNQPQHFGDGTRLSIL.

This clone was observed a few times. The chain links TRBV6-5 to TRBJ1-5; TRBD1 matches 11 bases. The germline gives CDR1 MNHEY, CDR2 SVGAGI. J lost 7 bases, V lost 6 bases, and 5 bases had no gene match. CDR3 length equals 14 residues. The CDR3 bases are TGTGCCAGCAGCCGGGACAGGGGGGACCAGCCCCAGCATTTT. Translation gives CASSRDRGDQPQHF.

DNA for the CDR3: TGCGCCAGCAGCCAAGATCGGGACAGAAATTATGGCTACACCTTC. Protein product: CASSQDRDRNYGYTF. V usage is TRBV4-1 and J usage is TRBJ1-2, with 7 bases identical to TRBD1. Per the germline V gene, CDR1 is MGHRA and CDR2 is YSYEKL. With V trimmed by 0 bases and J by 5 bases, 6 bases remained unmatched. The CDR3 has 15 amino acids.

V is TRBV7-8 and J is TRBJ1-1; the D gene is possibly TRBD1 (6 bases). Trimming cost V 5 bases and J 1 base, with 11 bases left between them. The CDR3 length is 14 residues. Germline V gives CDR1 SGHVS, CDR2 FQNEAQ. The CDR3 DNA reads as TGTGCCAGCAGCCTCAGCAGGGGGAACACTGAAGCTTTCTTT. Protein product: CASSLSRGNTEAFF.

This sequence joins TRBV19 and TRBJ1-4; D is ambiguous. The CDR3 length is 13 residues. CDR1 LNHDA and CDR2 SQIVND come from the germline V gene (reference sequence). Trimming took off 8 bases at V and 0 bases at J, with 7 bases between the two ends. The CDR3 region has the DNA TGTGCCAGTGGCCCCACAACTAATGAAAAACTGTTTTTT. Protein sequence: CASGPTTNEKLFF.

The V call is TRBV5-4, the J call TRBJ2-3, with 10 bases aligning to TRBD1. CDR1 is SGHNT, CDR2 YYREEE, per germline (reference sequence). The CDR3 sequence is 16 residues long. The ends lost 4 bases at V and 0 bases at J; junction bases unmatched: 5. CDR3 DNA sequence: TGTGCCAGCAGCAACCGGGACAGGGGTAGCACAGATACGCAGTATTTT. Amino acids: CASSNRDRGSTDTQYF.

The chain is built from TRBV5-4 and TRBJ2-6; tentative D call: TRBD1 (6 bases). This CDR3 is built from 16 residues. V lost 2 bases and J 4 bases, leaving 13 bases between the germline ends. The V gene's germline CDR1 is SGHNT and CDR2 YYREEE (reference sequence). The CDR3 DNA follows: TGTGCCAGCAGCTTACCTTCAGGGGTAGGGGCCAACGTCCTGACTTTC. This translates into CASSLPSGVGANVLTF.

The chain combines TRBV29-1 with TRBJ1-4, with 8 nucleotides matching TRBD1. There are 13 residues in the CDR3. With 5 bases clipped from V and 7 bases from J, the junction kept 6 bases outside the gene matches. CDR1 and CDR2 from the germline V gene are SQVTM and ANQGSEA. The CDR3 DNA is TGCAGCGTTCGGGACAGGCTGGGTGAAAAACTGTTTTTT. This sequence encodes CSVRDRLGEKLFF.

This clone was seen just once. The J gene is TRBJ1-1, the V gene TRBV19; TRBD1 matches at 7 bases. V lost 4 bases and J lost 1; bases outside the gene matches: 9. This CDR3 spans 16 amino acids. The germline gives CDR1 LNHDA, CDR2 SQIVND (reference sequence). This CDR3 is CASSTLSTGPNTEAFF. The CDR3 nucleotides read TGTGCCAGTAGTACTCTGTCGACAGGGCCGAACACTGAAGCTTTCTTT. Combining the CDR3 with reference TRBV19 and TRBJ1-1 gives the whole variable domain DGGITQSPKYLFRKEGQNVTLSCEQNLNHDAMYWYRQDPGQGLRLIYYSQIVNDFQKGDIAEGYSVSREKKESFPLTVTSAQKNPTAFYLCASSTLSTGPNTEAFFGQGTRLTVV.

The chain combines TRBV7-9 with TRBJ2-7; 9 bases line up with TRBD1. The CDR3 totals 13 residues. V dropped 5 bases and J dropped 4; count of bases not matched to a gene: 3. Germline values: CDR1 SEHNR, CDR2 FQNEAQ (reference sequence). Written as DNA, the CDR3 is TGTGCCAGCAGCCAGACAGGGGGTTACGAGCAGTACTTC. Encoded protein: CASSQTGGYEQYF.

This clone was detected many times. V and J are TRBV5-1 and TRBJ1-1, with 7 bases that match TRBD1. This CDR3 spans 16 amino acids. The trim removed 1 base at V and 3 bases at J, leaving 9 bases unmatched. The germline V gene encodes CDR1 SGHRS and CDR2 YFSETQ. The CDR3 nucleotides are TGCGCCAGCAGCTTGACAGGGGCCCAGTCGGACACTGAAGCTTTCTTT. This encodes CASSLTGAQSDTEAFF. Supplemented by reference TRBV5-1 and TRBJ1-1, the full variable domain reads KAGVTQTPRYLIKTRGQQVTLSCSPISGHRSVSWYQQTPGQGLQFLFEYFSETQRNKGNFPGRFSGRQFSNSRSEMNVSTLELGDSALYLCASSLTGAQSDTEAFFGQGTRLTVV.

A few counts support this clone. The rearrangement links TRBV19 to TRBJ1-1; D perhaps matches TRBD1 (5 bases). V was pared by 10 bases and J by 0 bases, with 27 bases between. In germline, CDR1 is LNHDA, CDR2 SQIVND (reference sequence). The CDR3 is 18 residues long. Here the CDR3 reads CATAGRRFTSGMNTEAFF. The CDR3 DNA reads as TGTGCCACCGCCGGCAGACGATTTACCTCAGGGATGAACACTGAAGCTTTCTTT.

The rearrangement joins TRBV29-1 to TRBJ2-7, with 9 positions matching TRBD1. V was pared by 4 bases and J by 6 bases, with 4 bases of the junction left unmatched. Looked up from germline, CDR1 is SQVTM and CDR2 is ANQGSEA. The length of the CDR3 is 12 residues. The CDR3 sequence is CSVGDRVLEQYF. The CDR3 DNA follows: TGCAGCGTTGGGGACAGGGTCCTCGAGCAGTACTTC.

The genes are TRBV7-9 and TRBJ1-4; D is perhaps TRBD1 (6 bases). The CDR3 runs 16 residues. The V gene lost 5 bases and the J gene lost 4 bases, with 17 bases spanning the gap. The germline V gene has CDR1 SEHNR and CDR2 FQNEAQ (reference sequence). This CDR3 is CASSKTSGTYNEKLFF. CDR3 DNA sequence: TGTGCCAGCAGCAAGACTTCCGGGACATATAATGAAAAACTGTTTTTT.

The chain joins TRBV7-9 to TRBJ1-3; D uncertain. V gave up 5 bases and J gave up 4 bases, with 18 bases separating them. Germline loops: CDR1 SEHNR, CDR2 FQNEAQ (reference sequence). The CDR3 is 16 residues long. CDR3 DNA sequence: TGTGCCAGCAGCCCCCTCGGAGCCTCGGGGGGAAACACCATATATTTT. Amino acids: CASSPLGASGGNTIYF.

This clone was observed a few times. The chain couples TRBV5-6 to TRBJ1-4; 7 nucleotides agree with TRBD1. Germline V CDR1 and CDR2: SGHDT, YYEEEE. Germline trimming cut 4 bases from V and 6 bases from J; bases unmatched to any gene: 6. The CDR3 is 14 residues long. CDR3 DNA sequence: TGTGCCAGCAGCCCGTATGACAGGGATGAAAAACTGTTTTTT. Residues: CASSPYDRDEKLFF.

The V and J genes are TRBV18 and TRBJ2-1, with 8 nucleotides matching TRBD2. J was trimmed by 8 bases and V by 4 bases; bases with no gene match: 7. Germline lookup yields CDR1 KGHSH and CDR2 LQKENI. CDR3 length equals 14 residues. The CDR3, as DNA: TGTGCCAGCTCACGCGGGGGGCGAGGGGATGAGCAGTTCTTC. Its protein is CASSRGGRGDEQFF.

This chain links TRBV25-1 with TRBJ1-4; 7 nucleotides align to TRBD1. The CDR3 loop spans 15 amino acids. Germline-derived CDR1 and CDR2 are MGHDK and SYGVNS. V shed 6 bases, J shed 1 base, and the junction held 5 bases outside the gene matches. The chain's CDR3 is CASSDNRGTNEKLFF. The DNA of the CDR3 is TGTGCCAGCAGCGATAACAGGGGAACTAATGAAAAACTGTTTTTT. The full variable domain, its missing parts supplied by reference TRBV25-1 and TRBJ1-4, is EADIYQTPRYLVIGTGKKITLECSQTMGHDKMYWYQQDPGMELHLIHYSYGVNSTEKGDLSSESTVSRIRTEHFPLTLESARPSHTSQYLCASSDNRGTNEKLFFGSGTQLSVL.

The chain is built from TRBV6-5 and TRBJ2-1; TRBD1 is a possible D gene (5 bases). The V end was cut by 4 bases, the J end by 9 bases, with 10 bases between. Germline V lookup: CDR1 MNHEY, CDR2 SVGAGI. This CDR3 has 12 residues. CDR3 sequence: CASSSRVSEQFF. In DNA form, the CDR3 reads TGTGCCAGCAGTTCCAGGGTGAGTGAGCAGTTCTTC.

This clone was recorded once. This chain uses TRBV5-4 with TRBJ1-6; D gene unclear. Between the trimmed V and J ends, which lost 0 bases and 6 bases, there was a span of 7 bases. The CDR3 runs to 14 residues. CDR1 and CDR2 (germline): SGHNT, YYREEE (reference sequence). The CDR3 loop reads CASSLGRGNSPLHF. CDR3 nucleotides: TGTGCCAGCAGCTTGGGGCGGGGTAATTCACCCCTCCACTTT.